The 5 T cell receptor beta chains below were found in one sample sequenced in a study of cytomegalovirus exposure and HLA in healthy donors. Method: immunoSEQ multiplex PCR; TCRdb's copy keeps in-frame clones and lacks some. This sample has some 68,000 clones, with approximately 93% found just once. The specimen sequenced was PBMCs. These receptors all come from a young man in good health and CMV-seropositive.

This clone was counted once. The chain recombines TRBV5-1 with TRBJ2-7; 7 bases match TRBD1. The germline CDR1 and CDR2 sequences are SGHRS and YFSETQ. This CDR3 spans 15 amino acids. The J segment lost 3 bases and the V segment lost 1 base, leaving 7 bases of the junction unmatched. In nucleotides, the CDR3 is TGCGCCAGCAGCTTGTCCGACAGGGCTGTCTACGAGCAGTACTTC. It yields the protein CASSLSDRAVYEQYF.

The chain is built from TRBV7-3 and TRBJ2-1, with D perhaps TRBD2 (6 bases). CDR3 length equals 15 residues. Trimming pared 3 bases from V and 2 bases from J, leaving 11 bases between. Germline CDR1 is SGHTA and CDR2 is FQGTGA. The CDR3 DNA sequence: TGTGCCAGCAGCTTGGGACTGCACCCCTACAATGAGCAGTTCTTC. Encoded protein: CASSLGLHPYNEQFF.

The V gene is TRBV7-8, the J gene TRBJ1-5; TRBD1 aligns across 10 bases. The CDR3 sequence is 17 residues long. J lost 0 bases, V lost 5 bases, and 7 bases had no gene match. Germline CDR1 is SGHVS and CDR2 is FQNEAQ. As DNA, the CDR3 is TGTGCCAGCAGCATGGGACAGGGGACTAATAGCAATCAGCCCCAGCATTTT. Protein product: CASSMGQGTNSNQPQHF.

V and J are TRBV7-9 and TRBJ2-5; perhaps TRBD2 as D (6 bases). This CDR3 has 11 amino acids. CDR1 is SEHNR and CDR2 is FQNEAQ in the germline V gene (reference sequence). V was clipped by 8 bases and J by 5 bases, with 9 bases between them. CDR3 sequence (DNA): TGTGCCAGCGGGAGGATGGAGACCCAGTACTTC. It is translated as CASGRMETQYF.

V gene TRBV29-1 combines with J gene TRBJ2-1; possible D gene TRBD1, 5 bases. The CDR3 totals 14 residues. Germline CDR1 reads SQVTM; CDR2 reads ANQGSEA. Trimming took 3 bases from V and 8 from J, leaving 17 bases between them. Here the CDR3 reads CSVDLRPKGDEQFF. The CDR3 DNA follows: TGCAGCGTTGACCTAAGACCAAAAGGGGATGAGCAGTTCTTC.